The rows below give T cell receptor beta chains drawn from one sample of a study of Ad26.COV2.S vaccination and SARS-CoV-2 variants. Here immunoSEQ multiplex PCR was the method, and the copy in TCRdb shows in-frame clones only, minus some. The sample carries about 680,000 clones, 89% recorded once. Sequenced material: peripheral blood, taken in a trial of Ad26.COV2.S vaccine versus placebo. The receptors shown here come from a person between 18 and 60 years old who received the Ad26.COV2.S COVID-19 vaccine or a placebo. Both conserved end residues are part of each CDR3. A D gene is named only where the DNA matches it firmly. Expanded clones get a size class; other rows say once, few or many, or leave the size out.

TRBJ2-7	TRBD2	TRBV5-6	many	TGTGCCAGCAGCTTACCCCACGGGACTAGCGGGAGAAAGTACGAGCAGTACTTC	CASSLPHGTSGRKYEQYF
TRBJ2-3	TRBD1	TRBV5-4	-	TGTGCCAGCAGCCCAGGGACAGGCACAGATACGCAGTATTTT	CASSPGTGTDTQYF
TRBJ2-5	-	TRBV10-2	-	TGCGCCAGCGGGGGACAACTTCAAGAGACCCAGTACTTC	CASGGQLQETQYF
TRBJ2-7	-	TRBV18	-	TGTGCCAGCTCACCCCAGGACGACGTGGGGTACTACGAGCAGTACTTC	CASSPQDDVGYYEQYF
TRBJ1-2	TRBD1	TRBV29-1	-	TGCAGCGTTGGGGACAGGGCGGGCTACACCTTC	CSVGDRAGYTF
TRBJ1-2	-	TRBV6-5	-	TGTGCCAGCGCCCAAGACGGGACCTATGGCTACACCTTC	CASAQDGTYGYTF
TRBJ2-4	TRBD2	TRBV9	-	TGTGCCAGCAGCGGAACAGGGGGCACTAGCGGGAGAGGTGGGGAAAACATTCAGTACTTC	CASSGTGGTSGRGGENIQYF
TRBJ2-1	TRBD2	TRBV7-8	once	TGTGCCAGCAGCCCTCGGGAGGGCCCCTACAATGAGCAGTTCTTC	CASSPREGPYNEQFF
TRBJ1-6	-	TRBV30	-	TGTGCCTGGAGTGTACGGGGTTTTTCCCTCCACTTT	CAWSVRGFSLHF
TRBJ1-1	TRBD1	TRBV30	-	TGTGCCTGGTACAGGGGGAAGACTGAAGCTTTCTTT	CAWYRGKTEAFF
TRBJ1-1	-	TRBV6-5	-	TGTGCCAGCAGTAGGACGAACACTGAAGCTTTCTTT	CASSRTNTEAFF
TRBJ2-7	-	TRBV20-1	once	TGCAGTGCTAGAGGACGCGGAGGGGTGTACTTC	CSARGRGGVYF
TRBJ1-2	-	TRBV3-1/TRBV3-2	-	TGTGCCAGCAGCCAAGATTGGGACAAGGGCTACACCTTC	CASSQDWDKGYTF
TRBJ1-2	TRBD1	TRBV29-1	-	TGCAGCGCCCGACAGGGGAATGGCTACACCTTC	CSARQGNGYTF
TRBJ1-2	-	TRBV19	-	TGTGCCAGTCATCGCAGGGAAAAGGGCGTCCTCCTCTTC	CASHRREKGVLLF
TRBJ1-1	-	TRBV18	-	TGTGCCAGCTCACCCCAGGGACCTAACACTGAAGCTTTCTTT	CASSPQGPNTEAFF
TRBJ1-2	-	TRBV29-1	few	TGCAGCGTTCTACCCGGGCAAAACTATGGCTACACCTTC	CSVLPGQNYGYTF
TRBJ2-1	TRBD2	TRBV5-6	-	TGTGCCAGCAGCTGGGGGGGTGAGCAGTTCTTC	CASSWGGEQFF
TRBJ2-5	-	TRBV7-2	-	TGTGCCATAAAGAGGGGGTTGGGGGAGACCCAGTACTTC	CAIKRGLGETQYF
TRBJ2-1	-	TRBV7-2	-	TGTGCCAGCAGCTTAATGTCGGGGGAGCTGGAGCATAATGAGCAGTTCTTC	CASSLMSGELEHNEQFF
TRBJ2-2	-	TRBV9	-	TGTGCCAGCAGCCGGACCCGAGGGGAGCTGTTTTTT	CASSRTRGELFF
TRBJ2-7	-	TRBV15	-	TGTGCCACCAGCAGAGGACAGTTCTCCTACGAGCAGTACTTC	CATSRGQFSYEQYF
TRBJ1-5	-	TRBV20-1	-	TGCAGTGCTAGTTTGAGGTCTCAGCCCCAGCATTTT	CSASLRSQPQHF
TRBJ2-7	-	TRBV4-2	few	TGTGCCAGCAGCCAAGGACTGCCGGACAGGCAGTACTTC	CASSQGLPDRQYF
TRBJ1-1	-	TRBV27	-	TGTGCCAGCAGTTTAGGGCGGGGTAGCACTGAAGCTTTCTTT	CASSLGRGSTEAFF